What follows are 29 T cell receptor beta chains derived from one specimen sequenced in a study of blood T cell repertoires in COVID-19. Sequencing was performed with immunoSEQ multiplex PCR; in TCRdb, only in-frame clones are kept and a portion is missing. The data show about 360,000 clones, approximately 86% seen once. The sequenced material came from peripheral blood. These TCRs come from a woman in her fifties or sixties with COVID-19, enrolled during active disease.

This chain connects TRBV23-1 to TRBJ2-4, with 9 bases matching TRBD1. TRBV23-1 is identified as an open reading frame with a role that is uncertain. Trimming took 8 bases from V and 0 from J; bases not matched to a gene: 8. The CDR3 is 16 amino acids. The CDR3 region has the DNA TGCGCCAGCTGGGGACAGGGATTTATAGCCAAAAACATTCAGTACTTC. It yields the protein CASWGQGFIAKNIQYF.

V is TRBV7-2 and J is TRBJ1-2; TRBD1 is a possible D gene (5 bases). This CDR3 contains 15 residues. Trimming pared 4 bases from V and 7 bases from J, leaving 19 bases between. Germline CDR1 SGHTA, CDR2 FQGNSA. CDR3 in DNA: TGTGCCAGCAGCTCGTATCAGGCGGGGCTGACTGGCTACACCTTC. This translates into CASSSYQAGLTGYTF.

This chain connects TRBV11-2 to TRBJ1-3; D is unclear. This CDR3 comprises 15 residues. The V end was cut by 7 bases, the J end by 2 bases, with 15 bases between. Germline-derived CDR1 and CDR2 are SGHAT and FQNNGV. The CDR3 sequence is CASTLRPEPGNTIYF. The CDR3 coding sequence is TGTGCCAGCACCCTGCGGCCGGAACCTGGAAACACCATATATTTT.

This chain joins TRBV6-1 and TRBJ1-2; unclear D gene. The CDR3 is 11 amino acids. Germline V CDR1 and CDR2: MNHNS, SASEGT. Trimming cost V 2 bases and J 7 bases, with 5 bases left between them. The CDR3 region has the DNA TGTGCCAGCAGTGAACTTTCTGGCTACACCTTC. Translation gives CASSELSGYTF.

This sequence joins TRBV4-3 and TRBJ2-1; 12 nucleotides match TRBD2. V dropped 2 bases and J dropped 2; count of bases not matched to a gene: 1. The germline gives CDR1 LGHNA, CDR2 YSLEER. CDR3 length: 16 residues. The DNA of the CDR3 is TGCGCCAGCAGCCAACGACTAGCGGGGGCCTACAATGAGCAGTTCTTC. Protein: CASSQRLAGAYNEQFF.

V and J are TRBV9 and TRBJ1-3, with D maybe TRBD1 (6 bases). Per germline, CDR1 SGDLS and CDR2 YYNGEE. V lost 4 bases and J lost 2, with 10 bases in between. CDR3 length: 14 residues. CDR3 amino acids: CASSPGQTGNTIYF. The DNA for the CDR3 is TGTGCCAGCAGCCCTGGACAGACTGGAAACACCATATATTTT.

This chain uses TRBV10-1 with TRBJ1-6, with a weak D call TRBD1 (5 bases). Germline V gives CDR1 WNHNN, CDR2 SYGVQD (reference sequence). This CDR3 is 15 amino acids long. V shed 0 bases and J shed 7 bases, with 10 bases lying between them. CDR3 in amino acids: CASSESDQGNSPLHF. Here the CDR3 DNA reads TGCGCCAGCAGTGAGTCGGATCAGGGAAATTCACCCCTCCACTTT.

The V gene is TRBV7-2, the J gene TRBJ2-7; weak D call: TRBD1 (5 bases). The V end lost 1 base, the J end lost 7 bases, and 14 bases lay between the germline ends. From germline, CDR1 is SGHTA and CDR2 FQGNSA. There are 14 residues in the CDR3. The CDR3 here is CASSLGQGVGEQYF. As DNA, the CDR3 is TGTGCCAGCAGCTTAGGGCAAGGGGTTGGGGAGCAGTACTTC.

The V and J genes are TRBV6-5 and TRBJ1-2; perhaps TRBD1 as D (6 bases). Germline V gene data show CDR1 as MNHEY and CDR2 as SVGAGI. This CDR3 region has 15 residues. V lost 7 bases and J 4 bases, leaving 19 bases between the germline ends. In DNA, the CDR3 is TGTGCCAGCATTGGGGGGGCAGGAGCTAGCTATGGCTACACCTTC. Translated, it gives CASIGGAGASYGYTF.

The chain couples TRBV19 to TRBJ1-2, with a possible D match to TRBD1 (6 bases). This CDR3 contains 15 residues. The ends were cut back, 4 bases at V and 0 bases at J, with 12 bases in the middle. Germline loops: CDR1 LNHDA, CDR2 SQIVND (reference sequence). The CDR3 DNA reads TGTGCCAGTAGTAAGGACAGTCAAACTAACTATGGCTACACCTTC. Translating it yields CASSKDSQTNYGYTF.

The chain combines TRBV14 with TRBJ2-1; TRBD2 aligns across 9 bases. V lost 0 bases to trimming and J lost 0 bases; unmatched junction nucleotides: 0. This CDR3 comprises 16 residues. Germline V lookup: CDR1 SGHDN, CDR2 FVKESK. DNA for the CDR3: TGTGCCAGCAGCCAAGATAGCGGGGGCTCCTACAATGAGCAGTTCTTC. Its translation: CASSQDSGGSYNEQFF.

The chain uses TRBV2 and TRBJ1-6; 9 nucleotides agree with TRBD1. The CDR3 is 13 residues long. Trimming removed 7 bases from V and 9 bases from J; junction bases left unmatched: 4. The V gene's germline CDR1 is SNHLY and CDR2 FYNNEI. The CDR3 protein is CASKSTGGSPLHF. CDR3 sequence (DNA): TGTGCCAGCAAGTCGACAGGGGGTTCACCCCTCCACTTT.

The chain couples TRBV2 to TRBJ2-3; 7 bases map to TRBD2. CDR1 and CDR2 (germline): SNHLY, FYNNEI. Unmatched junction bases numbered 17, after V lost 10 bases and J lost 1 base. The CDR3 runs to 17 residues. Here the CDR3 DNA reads TGTGCCACCCCCCCTAGCGGCTTCTTAATGGGCACAGATACGCAGTATTTT. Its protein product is CATPPSGFLMGTDTQYF.

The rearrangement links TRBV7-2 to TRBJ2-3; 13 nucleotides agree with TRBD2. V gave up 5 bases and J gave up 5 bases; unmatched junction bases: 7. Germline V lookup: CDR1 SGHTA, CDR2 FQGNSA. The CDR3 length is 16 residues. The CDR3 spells CASSQRLAGGGDTQYF. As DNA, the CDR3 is TGTGCCAGCAGCCAACGACTAGCGGGGGGTGGAGATACGCAGTATTTT.

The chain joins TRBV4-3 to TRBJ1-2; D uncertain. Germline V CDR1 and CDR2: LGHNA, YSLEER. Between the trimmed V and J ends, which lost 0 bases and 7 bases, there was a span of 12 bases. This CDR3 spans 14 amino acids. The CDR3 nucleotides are TGCGCCAGCAGCCAAGAACTCGGGTGGCGTGGCTACACCTTC. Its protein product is CASSQELGWRGYTF.

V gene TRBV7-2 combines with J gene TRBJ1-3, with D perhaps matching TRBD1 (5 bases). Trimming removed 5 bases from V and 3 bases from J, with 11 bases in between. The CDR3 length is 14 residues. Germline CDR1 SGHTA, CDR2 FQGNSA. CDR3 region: CASSQLTVGNTIYF. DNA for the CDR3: TGTGCCAGCAGCCAATTGACAGTTGGAAACACCATATATTTT.

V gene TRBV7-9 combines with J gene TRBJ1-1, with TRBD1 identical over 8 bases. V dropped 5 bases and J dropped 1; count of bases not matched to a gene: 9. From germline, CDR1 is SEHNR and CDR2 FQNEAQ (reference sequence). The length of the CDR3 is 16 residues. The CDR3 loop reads CASSTGGWTGNTEAFF. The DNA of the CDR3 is TGTGCCAGCAGCACAGGGGGTTGGACAGGGAACACTGAAGCTTTCTTT.

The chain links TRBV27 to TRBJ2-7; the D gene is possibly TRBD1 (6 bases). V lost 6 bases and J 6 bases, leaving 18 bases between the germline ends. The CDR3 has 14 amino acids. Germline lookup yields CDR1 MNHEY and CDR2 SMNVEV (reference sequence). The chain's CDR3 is CASSQEYRETEQYF. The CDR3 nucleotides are TGTGCCAGCAGCCAAGAATACAGGGAAACCGAGCAGTACTTC.

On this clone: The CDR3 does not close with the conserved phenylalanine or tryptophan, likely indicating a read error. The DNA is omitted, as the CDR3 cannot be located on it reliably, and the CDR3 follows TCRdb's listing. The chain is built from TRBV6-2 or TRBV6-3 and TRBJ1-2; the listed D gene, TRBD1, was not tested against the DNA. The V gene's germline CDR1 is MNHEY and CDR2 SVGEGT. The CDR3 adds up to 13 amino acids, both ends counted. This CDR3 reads CASSSPTGSGPKV.

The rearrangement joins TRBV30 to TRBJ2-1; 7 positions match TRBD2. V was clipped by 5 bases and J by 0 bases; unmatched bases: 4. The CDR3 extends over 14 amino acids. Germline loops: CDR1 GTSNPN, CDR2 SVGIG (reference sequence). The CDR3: CAWGEGTSYNEQFF. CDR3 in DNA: TGTGCCTGGGGGGAGGGAACCTCCTACAATGAGCAGTTCTTC.

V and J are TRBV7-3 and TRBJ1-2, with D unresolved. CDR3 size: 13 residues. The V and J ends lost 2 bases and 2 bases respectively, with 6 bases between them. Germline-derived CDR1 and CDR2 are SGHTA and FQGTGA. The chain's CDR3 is CASSLLPNYGYTF. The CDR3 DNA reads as TGTGCCAGCAGCTTACTACCGAACTATGGCTACACCTTC.

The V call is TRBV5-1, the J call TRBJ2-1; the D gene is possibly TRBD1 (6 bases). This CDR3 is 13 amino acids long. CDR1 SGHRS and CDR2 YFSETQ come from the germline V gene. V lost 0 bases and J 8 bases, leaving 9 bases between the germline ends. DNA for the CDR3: TGCGCCAGCAGCTTGGGAACAGGGCATGAGCAGTTCTTC. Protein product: CASSLGTGHEQFF.

CDR3 sequence reads: CASSLPGGNNSPLHF. As DNA, the CDR3 is TGTGCCAGCAGCTTGCCAGGGGGTAATAATTCACCCCTCCACTTT. The chain carries TRBV5-4 and TRBJ1-6; 7 nucleotides line up with TRBD1. This CDR3 region has 15 residues. Germline CDR1 reads SGHNT; CDR2 reads YYREEE (reference sequence). J gave up 5 bases and V 1 base, and 3 bases lay outside the gene matches.

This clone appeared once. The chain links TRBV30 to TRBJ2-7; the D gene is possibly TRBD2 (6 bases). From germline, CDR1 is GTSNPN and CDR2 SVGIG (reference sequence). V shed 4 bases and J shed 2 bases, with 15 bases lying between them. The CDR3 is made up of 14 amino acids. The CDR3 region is CAWNPRGGPYEQYF. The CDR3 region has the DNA TGTGCCTGGAATCCCCGCGGAGGGCCCTACGAGCAGTACTTC.

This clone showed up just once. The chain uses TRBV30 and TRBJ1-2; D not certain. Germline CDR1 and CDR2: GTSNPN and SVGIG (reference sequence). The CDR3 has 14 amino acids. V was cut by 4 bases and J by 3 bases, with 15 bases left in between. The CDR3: CAWILGGRYYGYTF. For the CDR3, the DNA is TGTGCCTGGATTCTGGGAGGCAGATACTATGGCTACACCTTC.

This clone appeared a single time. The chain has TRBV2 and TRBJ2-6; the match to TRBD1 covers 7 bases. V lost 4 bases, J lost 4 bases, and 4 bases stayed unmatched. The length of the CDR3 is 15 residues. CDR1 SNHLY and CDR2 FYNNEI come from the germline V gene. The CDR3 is CASSGQGVGANVLTF. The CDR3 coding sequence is TGTGCCAGCAGTGGGCAGGGGGTGGGGGCCAACGTCCTGACTTTC.

The CDR3: CSATYTDTQYF. The CDR3 DNA follows: TGCAGTGCCACCTACACAGATACGCAGTATTTT. This chain joins TRBV20-1 and TRBJ2-3; D remains ambiguous. V lost 6 bases and J lost 2, with 6 bases in between. In germline, CDR1 is DFQATT, CDR2 SNEGSKA (reference sequence). The CDR3 covers 11 residues.

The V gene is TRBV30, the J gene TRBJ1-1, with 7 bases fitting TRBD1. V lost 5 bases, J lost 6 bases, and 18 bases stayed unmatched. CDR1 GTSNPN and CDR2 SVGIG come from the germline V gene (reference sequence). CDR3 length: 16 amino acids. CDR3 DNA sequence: TGTGCCTGGGACCCCCCCCACTCCGAGACAGGGTCTGAAGCTTTCTTT. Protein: CAWDPPHSETGSEAFF.

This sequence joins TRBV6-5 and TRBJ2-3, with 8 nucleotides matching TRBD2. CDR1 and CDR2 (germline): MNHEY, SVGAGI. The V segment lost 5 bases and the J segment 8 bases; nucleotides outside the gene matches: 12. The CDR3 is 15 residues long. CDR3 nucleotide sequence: TGTGCCAGCAGTAGCGGCTGGCGGGGGGAGGGTACGCAGTATTTT. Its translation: CASSSGWRGEGTQYF.